Only one count was recorded for the clone carrying this TCR beta chain. The data were produced by immunoSEQ multiplex PCR, yet TCRdb's version contains in-frame clones alone and is incomplete. The data contain about 150,000 clones, about nine tenths of them singletons. Germline V gene lookup returns CDR1 MRHNA and CDR2 SNTAGT. This CDR3 region has 17 residues. The V segment lost 6 bases and the J segment 2 bases; nucleotides outside the gene matches: 14. This specimen comes from a study of T cell responses to AZD1222 COVID-19 vaccine. The sample here was peripheral blood, taken on day 0 of AZD1222 vaccination. The chain carries TRBV6-4 and TRBJ2-7; 9 positions agree with TRBD1. The TCR sequence derives from an adult in good health. The CDR3 reads CASSRGQGRARPYEQYF. The CDR3 nucleotides are TGTGCCAGCAGCCGCGGACAGGGGCGTGCGCGACCCTACGAGCAGTACTTC.